The present TCR beta chain was sequenced within a study of blood T cell repertoires in COVID-19. In the study overall: Collection of acute and convalescent COVID-19 samples took place in the United States, Italy and Spain. The analysed material was cDNA or gDNA that came from T cells, B-cell-depleted T cells, or PBMCs.

Original handling: Reference gene primer amplification yielded estimated nucleated cell counts. This table comes from immunoSEQ multiplex PCR, and its TCRdb copy is limited to in-frame clones, with some not included. V and J calls and clone size come straight from that table; D and trimming were deduced from the DNA. The table includes roughly 190,000 clones, 81% detected once. This CDR3 is built from 16 residues. Patients at the Seattle site were enrolled during active infection and followed longitudinally. The sequenced sample was peripheral blood. The clonotype comes from a woman in her 40s with COVID-19, enrolled during active disease. V and J are TRBV21-1 and TRBJ2-7; the tabulated D call, TRBD2, remains unverified against the DNA. TRBV21-1 is a pseudogene. For the CDR3, the DNA is TGTGCCAGCAGCTTAAGAGGGTCTCGCCCAGCCTACGAGCAGTACGTC. Amino acids: CASSLRGSRPAYEQYV.